This T cell receptor beta chain was found in a study of regulatory T cells in long-lasting Graves disease. Trimming cost V 9 bases and J 0 bases; bases outside gene matches: 27. Looked up from germline, CDR1 is MDHEN and CDR2 is SYDVKM. The CDR3 loop spans 21 amino acids. The time point was: persistent/refractory GD, antithyroid drugs over 5 years with positive TRAb. PBMC RNA was the source of the TCR library. With iRepertoire HTBI primers and Arm-PCR of CDR3 regions, TCR beta libraries were built. One entry per CDR3 protein results from TCRdb running MiXCR on the multiplex PCR reads. This sample has over 650,000 distinct CDR3 sequences, with about 30% found just once.

Sequencing used peripheral blood mononuclear cells (PBMCs), obtained when the disease was refractory, from a patient treated with antithyroid drugs. The receptor's source is a female donor with Graves disease. The V and J genes are TRBV28 and TRBJ1-1; 8 nucleotides line up with TRBD1. CDR3 in amino acids: CASSIDPDRELDLSMNTEAFF. As DNA, the CDR3 is TGTGCCAGTAGTATAGATCCGGACAGGGAGCTCGATCTCTCAATGAACACTGAAGCTTTCTTT.